Listed below are T cell receptor beta chains from one sample, sequenced in a study of shared clonotypes between healthy human individuals. This table comes from immunoSEQ multiplex PCR, and its TCRdb copy is limited to in-frame clones, with some not included. The profile covers about 2 million clones, with 85% to 95% appearing a single time and roughly 0.13% taken by the ten largest. The specimen sequenced was naive CD4+ T cells sorted from blood. Source of these receptors: a man aged 18 to 29 in good health. Each CDR3 is given with its conserved first and last residue. The D gene is left open where the match is weak. Expanded clones are given a class, and other clones once, few, many or no size at all.

d_call: NA
v_call: TRBV19
cdr3_length: 13
j_call: TRBJ1-1
clone_size: NA
cdr3_aa: CASRLGLTGSAFF
cdr3_nt: TGTGCCAGTAGGCTAGGGCTGACAGGTTCAGCTTTCTTT

d_call: NA
v_call: TRBV5-1
cdr3_length: 16
j_call: TRBJ2-1
clone_size: NA
cdr3_aa: CASSLEVAGNSNEQFF
cdr3_nt: TGCGCCAGCAGCTTGGAGGTCGCAGGGAATAGCAATGAGCAGTTCTTC

d_call: TRBD2
v_call: TRBV11-2
cdr3_length: 18
j_call: TRBJ2-3
clone_size: once
cdr3_aa: CASSPSGLAGGSTDTQYF
cdr3_nt: TGTGCCAGCAGCCCTTCGGGACTAGCGGGAGGGTCCACAGATACGCAGTATTTT

d_call: TRBD1
v_call: TRBV19
cdr3_length: 15
j_call: TRBJ1-3
clone_size: NA
cdr3_aa: CASSIRDSSGNTIYF
cdr3_nt: TGTGCCAGTAGTATCCGGGACAGCTCTGGAAACACCATATATTTT

d_call: TRBD2
v_call: TRBV19
cdr3_length: 20
j_call: TRBJ2-3
clone_size: NA
cdr3_aa: CASSLGLAGFLRGFTDTQYF
cdr3_nt: TGTGCCAGTAGCCTCGGACTAGCGGGATTTCTAAGGGGGTTCACAGATACGCAGTATTTT

d_call: NA
v_call: TRBV18
cdr3_length: 16
j_call: TRBJ2-7
clone_size: NA
cdr3_aa: CASSPPHRQGINEQYF
cdr3_nt: TGTGCCAGCTCACCACCGCATCGGCAGGGGATCAACGAGCAGTACTTC

d_call: NA
v_call: TRBV5-1
cdr3_length: 13
j_call: TRBJ1-3
clone_size: few
cdr3_aa: CASGREAGNTIYF
cdr3_nt: TGCGCCAGTGGGAGGGAAGCTGGAAACACCATATATTTT

d_call: NA
v_call: TRBV19
cdr3_length: 14
j_call: TRBJ1-6
clone_size: NA
cdr3_aa: CASKETSYNSPLHF
cdr3_nt: TGTGCCAGTAAGGAGACCTCCTATAATTCACCCCTCCACTTT

d_call: TRBD2
v_call: TRBV6-5
cdr3_length: 16
j_call: TRBJ2-3
clone_size: NA
cdr3_aa: CASSYSLAGRTDTQYF
cdr3_nt: TGTGCCAGCAGTTACTCACTAGCGGGCCGCACAGATACGCAGTATTTT

d_call: NA
v_call: TRBV6-1
cdr3_length: 11
j_call: TRBJ2-7
clone_size: once
cdr3_aa: CASHWHYEQYF
cdr3_nt: TGTGCCAGCCATTGGCATTACGAGCAGTACTTC

d_call: NA
v_call: TRBV19
cdr3_length: 13
j_call: TRBJ2-3
clone_size: NA
cdr3_aa: CASSILRDVDLYF
cdr3_nt: TGTGCCAGTAGTATACTACGGGACGTTGATCTGTATTTT

d_call: NA
v_call: TRBV12-5
cdr3_length: 15
j_call: TRBJ1-6
clone_size: NA
cdr3_aa: CASGLESSYNSPLHF
cdr3_nt: TGTGCTAGTGGTTTGGAGAGCTCCTATAATTCACCCCTCCACTTT

d_call: NA
v_call: TRBV19
cdr3_length: 15
j_call: TRBJ1-5
clone_size: NA
cdr3_aa: CASTTDSYSNQPQHF
cdr3_nt: TGTGCCAGTACCACAGACAGCTATAGCAATCAGCCCCAGCATTTT

d_call: NA
v_call: TRBV7-3
cdr3_length: 16
j_call: TRBJ2-1
clone_size: NA
cdr3_aa: CASSLRGPGPTREQFF
cdr3_nt: TGTGCCAGCAGCTTAAGGGGGCCCGGTCCCACGCGTGAGCAGTTCTTC

d_call: NA
v_call: TRBV6-6
cdr3_length: 12
j_call: TRBJ1-2
clone_size: NA
cdr3_aa: CASRSTGTGYTF
cdr3_nt: TGTGCCAGCAGGTCCACAGGGACAGGCTACACCTTC

d_call: NA
v_call: TRBV11-2
cdr3_length: 17
j_call: TRBJ1-4
clone_size: once
cdr3_aa: CASSFNSGQATNEKLFF
cdr3_nt: TGTGCCAGCAGCTTTAATTCCGGCCAGGCAACTAATGAAAAACTGTTTTTT

d_call: NA
v_call: TRBV9
cdr3_length: 13
j_call: TRBJ2-1
clone_size: NA
cdr3_aa: CASSVAEGNEQFF
cdr3_nt: TGTGCCAGCAGCGTAGCGGAGGGGAATGAGCAGTTCTTC

d_call: TRBD1
v_call: TRBV6-1
cdr3_length: 15
j_call: TRBJ1-1
clone_size: NA
cdr3_aa: CASSGTGASAYEAFF
cdr3_nt: TGTGCCAGCAGTGGTACAGGGGCCAGCGCTTATGAAGCTTTCTTT

d_call: NA
v_call: TRBV28
cdr3_length: 14
j_call: TRBJ2-5
clone_size: NA
cdr3_aa: CASSPLGGLETQYF
cdr3_nt: TGTGCCAGCAGTCCGCTCGGGGGTCTGGAGACCCAGTACTTC

d_call: TRBD1
v_call: TRBV10-3
cdr3_length: 16
j_call: TRBJ1-2
clone_size: once
cdr3_aa: CAISESLTGGEYGYTF
cdr3_nt: TGTGCCATCAGTGAGTCTCTGACAGGGGGCGAGTATGGCTACACCTTC

d_call: TRBD1
v_call: TRBV6-6
cdr3_length: 13
j_call: TRBJ2-7
clone_size: NA
cdr3_aa: CASSPQGLYEQYF
cdr3_nt: TGTGCCAGCAGTCCACAGGGGTTGTACGAGCAGTACTTC

d_call: NA
v_call: TRBV7-9
cdr3_length: 13
j_call: TRBJ1-3
clone_size: NA
cdr3_aa: CASSQGGGNTIYF
cdr3_nt: TGTGCCAGCAGCCAAGGCGGTGGAAACACCATATATTTT

d_call: NA
v_call: TRBV28
cdr3_length: 15
j_call: TRBJ1-6
clone_size: once
cdr3_aa: CASSSYTGQYSPLHF
cdr3_nt: TGTGCCAGCAGCTCATACACCGGGCAGTATTCACCCCTCCACTTT

d_call: NA
v_call: TRBV6-1
cdr3_length: 14
j_call: TRBJ2-2
clone_size: NA
cdr3_aa: CASPGLKNTGELFF
cdr3_nt: TGTGCCAGCCCTGGACTTAAGAACACCGGGGAGCTGTTTTTT

d_call: TRBD1
v_call: TRBV6-1
cdr3_length: 12
j_call: TRBJ2-7
clone_size: NA
cdr3_aa: CASSGTGGSVWF
cdr3_nt: TGTGCCAGCAGCGGGACAGGGGGTTCAGTCTGGTTC

d_call: NA
v_call: TRBV5-1
cdr3_length: 19
j_call: TRBJ2-6
clone_size: NA
cdr3_aa: CASSSPRVGAYSGANVLTF
cdr3_nt: TGCGCCAGCAGCTCCCCAAGGGTGGGGGCGTACTCTGGGGCCAACGTCCTGACTTTC

d_call: NA
v_call: TRBV27
cdr3_length: 16
j_call: TRBJ2-7
clone_size: NA
cdr3_aa: CASSVVLGGLSYEQYF
cdr3_nt: TGTGCCAGCAGTGTGGTATTGGGGGGCCTCTCCTACGAGCAGTACTTC

d_call: NA
v_call: TRBV7-9
cdr3_length: 14
j_call: TRBJ2-5
clone_size: NA
cdr3_aa: CASSLRLDQETQYF
cdr3_nt: TGTGCCAGCAGCCTCCGTTTGGACCAAGAGACCCAGTACTTC

d_call: NA
v_call: TRBV5-4
cdr3_length: 13
j_call: TRBJ2-7
clone_size: NA
cdr3_aa: CASSLGQRDEQYF
cdr3_nt: TGTGCCAGCAGCCTAGGACAGAGGGACGAGCAGTACTTC

d_call: TRBD1
v_call: TRBV30
cdr3_length: 14
j_call: TRBJ1-4
clone_size: NA
cdr3_aa: CAWSQGQPNEKLFF
cdr3_nt: TGTGCCTGGAGCCAGGGACAGCCAAATGAAAAACTGTTTTTT

d_call: NA
v_call: TRBV28
cdr3_length: 14
j_call: TRBJ1-5
clone_size: once
cdr3_aa: CASVEGGSNQPQHF
cdr3_nt: TGTGCCAGCGTCGAGGGTGGTAGCAATCAGCCCCAGCATTTT

d_call: NA
v_call: TRBV10-2
cdr3_length: 13
j_call: TRBJ2-2
clone_size: NA
cdr3_aa: CASTRTDTGELFF
cdr3_nt: TGCGCCAGCACCAGGACAGACACCGGGGAGCTGTTTTTT

d_call: NA
v_call: TRBV18
cdr3_length: 13
j_call: TRBJ2-1
clone_size: NA
cdr3_aa: CASSPGTRNEQFF
cdr3_nt: TGTGCCAGCTCACCAGGGACTCGCAATGAGCAGTTCTTC

d_call: NA
v_call: TRBV11-2
cdr3_length: 14
j_call: TRBJ2-7
clone_size: NA
cdr3_aa: CASSFSGRTYEQYF
cdr3_nt: TGTGCCAGCAGCTTTTCAGGAAGGACCTACGAGCAGTACTTC

d_call: NA
v_call: TRBV7-2
cdr3_length: 14
j_call: TRBJ2-3
clone_size: NA
cdr3_aa: CASSSQGSALEQYF
cdr3_nt: TGTGCCAGCAGCTCTCAGGGATCTGCCCTGGAGCAGTATTTT

d_call: NA
v_call: TRBV29-1
cdr3_length: 12
j_call: TRBJ2-1
clone_size: NA
cdr3_aa: CSVEEVKTSQFF
cdr3_nt: TGCAGCGTTGAAGAAGTAAAAACCTCCCAGTTCTTC

d_call: TRBD1
v_call: TRBV10-3
cdr3_length: 17
j_call: TRBJ1-1
clone_size: NA
cdr3_aa: CAISGSLGQGGNTEAFF
cdr3_nt: TGTGCCATCAGTGGTAGCCTCGGGCAGGGGGGAAACACTGAAGCTTTCTTT

d_call: NA
v_call: TRBV7-9
cdr3_length: 14
j_call: TRBJ1-3
clone_size: NA
cdr3_aa: CASSLKGGGNTIYF
cdr3_nt: TGTGCCAGCAGCTTAAAAGGGGGTGGAAACACCATATATTTT

d_call: NA
v_call: TRBV7-9
cdr3_length: 15
j_call: TRBJ1-1
clone_size: NA
cdr3_aa: CASSSGPGQNTEAFF
cdr3_nt: TGTGCCAGCAGCTCGGGACCGGGACAGAACACTGAAGCTTTCTTT

d_call: NA
v_call: TRBV7-2
cdr3_length: 16
j_call: TRBJ2-6
clone_size: NA
cdr3_aa: CASSPIGASGANVLTF
cdr3_nt: TGTGCCAGCAGTCCAATTGGCGCATCTGGGGCCAACGTCCTGACTTTC

d_call: NA
v_call: TRBV7-9
cdr3_length: 14
j_call: TRBJ1-1
clone_size: NA
cdr3_aa: CASSLGTENTEAFF
cdr3_nt: TGTGCCAGCAGCTTAGGGACAGAGAACACTGAAGCTTTCTTT

d_call: TRBD1
v_call: TRBV7-6
cdr3_length: 21
j_call: TRBJ2-3
clone_size: NA
cdr3_aa: CASSASVSSDRGATSTDTQYF
cdr3_nt: TGTGCCAGCAGCGCGTCTGTCAGTTCGGACAGGGGGGCAACTAGCACAGATACGCAGTATTTT

d_call: TRBD1
v_call: TRBV27
cdr3_length: 15
j_call: TRBJ1-3
clone_size: once
cdr3_aa: CASRRTGDSGNTIYF
cdr3_nt: TGTGCCAGCAGACGGACAGGGGACTCTGGAAACACCATATATTTT

d_call: NA
v_call: TRBV6-5
cdr3_length: 15
j_call: TRBJ2-2
clone_size: once
cdr3_aa: CASRTLRGPTGELFF
cdr3_nt: TGTGCCAGCAGAACCCTCAGGGGTCCAACCGGGGAGCTGTTTTTT